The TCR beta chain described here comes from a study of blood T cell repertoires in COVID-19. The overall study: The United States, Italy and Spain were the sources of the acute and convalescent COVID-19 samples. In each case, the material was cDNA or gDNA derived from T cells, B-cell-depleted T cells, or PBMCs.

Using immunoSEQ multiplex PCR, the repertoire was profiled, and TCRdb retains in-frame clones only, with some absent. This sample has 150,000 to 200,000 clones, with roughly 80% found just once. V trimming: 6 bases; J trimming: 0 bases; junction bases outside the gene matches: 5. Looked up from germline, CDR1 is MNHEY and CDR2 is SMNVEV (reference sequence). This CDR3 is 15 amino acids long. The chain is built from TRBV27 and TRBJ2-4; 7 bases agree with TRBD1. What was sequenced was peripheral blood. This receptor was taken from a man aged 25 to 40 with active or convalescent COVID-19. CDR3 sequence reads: CASRRDSLAKNIQYF. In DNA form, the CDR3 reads TGTGCCAGCAGAAGGGACAGTTTAGCCAAAAACATTCAGTACTTC.